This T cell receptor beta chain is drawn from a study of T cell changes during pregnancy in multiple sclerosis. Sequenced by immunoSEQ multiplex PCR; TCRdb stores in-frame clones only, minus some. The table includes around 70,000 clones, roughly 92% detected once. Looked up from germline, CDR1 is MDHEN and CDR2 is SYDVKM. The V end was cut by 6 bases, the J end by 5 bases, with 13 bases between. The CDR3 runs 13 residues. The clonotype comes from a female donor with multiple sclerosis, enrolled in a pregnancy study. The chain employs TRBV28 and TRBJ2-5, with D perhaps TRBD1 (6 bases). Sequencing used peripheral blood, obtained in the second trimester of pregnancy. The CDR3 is CASRDSPVETQYF. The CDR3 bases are TGTGCCAGCAGGGACAGTCCTGTGGAGACCCAGTACTTC.